Below, 13 T cell receptor beta chains from the same sample are listed, as sequenced in a study of shared clonotypes between healthy human individuals. Sequencing used immunoSEQ multiplex PCR; TCRdb keeps in-frame clones, though not all of them. Here the sample spans more than 2,000,000 clones, more than 80% being singletons. The specimen sequenced was naive CD4+ T cells from PBMCs. The subset here: CD45RA+ positively selected. The source of these receptors is a young man in good health. Some clones in this sample may be carry-over from other donors' samples.

The genes are TRBV27 and TRBJ1-5; D call uncertain. This CDR3 region has 10 residues. V was trimmed by 6 bases and J by 7 bases, leaving 4 bases between them. Germline V lookup: CDR1 MNHEY, CDR2 SMNVEV (reference sequence). CDR3 DNA: TGTGCCAGCAGGGGGCAGCCCCAGCATTTT. This translates into CASRGQPQHF.

V gene TRBV5-1 combines with J gene TRBJ2-2; 8 bases match TRBD1. The germline V gene has CDR1 SGHRS and CDR2 YFSETQ. This CDR3 comprises 17 residues. Losses at the gene ends were 0 bases for V and 4 bases for J; bases not matched to a gene: 8. The CDR3 is CASSLGPTGESTGELFF. The CDR3, as DNA: TGCGCCAGCAGCTTGGGGCCGACAGGGGAGAGCACCGGGGAGCTGTTTTTT.

V and J are TRBV19 and TRBJ1-1; no firm D call. The V end lost 5 bases, the J end lost 3 bases, and 10 bases lay between the germline ends. The CDR3 runs 13 residues. Per the germline V gene, CDR1 is LNHDA and CDR2 is SQIVND (reference sequence). Written as DNA, the CDR3 is TGTGCCAGTAGTCCGGACCCTTACACTGAAGCTTTCTTT. It encodes CASSPDPYTEAFF. The full variable domain, in which reference TRBV19 and TRBJ1-1 provide the parts outside the CDR3, is DGGITQSPKYLFRKEGQNVTLSCEQNLNHDAMYWYRQDPGQGLRLIYYSQIVNDFQKGDIAEGYSVSREKKESFPLTVTSAQKNPTAFYLCASSPDPYTEAFFGQGTRLTVV.

The chain combines TRBV11-2 with TRBJ2-7, with D unclear. CDR3 size: 13 residues. Germline CDR1 SGHAT, CDR2 FQNNGV. V lost 8 bases, J lost 2 bases, and 13 bases lay in between. The CDR3 loop is CASGYIKPYEQYF. CDR3 coding DNA: TGTGCCAGCGGCTACATTAAACCCTACGAGCAGTACTTC.

For the CDR3, the DNA is TGTGCCAGCAGCTCCCGACAGGGGGCATATGATCAGCCCCAGCATTTT. It specifies CASSSRQGAYDQPQHF. The chain is built from TRBV7-8 and TRBJ1-5, with 10 bases aligning to TRBD1. In germline, CDR1 is SGHVS, CDR2 FQNEAQ. V dropped 4 bases and J dropped 5; count of bases not matched to a gene: 8. This CDR3 has 16 residues.

V and J are TRBV20-1 and TRBJ1-1; D not resolved. The V and J ends lost 1 base and 10 bases respectively, with 10 bases between them. CDR3 length: 11 amino acids. Per the germline V gene, CDR1 is DFQATT and CDR2 is SNEGSKA (reference sequence). CDR3 region: CSARARVVAFF. The CDR3 region has the DNA TGCAGTGCTAGAGCCCGCGTCGTAGCTTTCTTT.

CDR3 region: CASSPTRFLSGNTIYF. The CDR3 coding sequence is TGTGCCAGCAGCCCCACGAGGTTTCTCTCTGGAAACACCATATATTTT. The chain combines TRBV7-2 with TRBJ1-3; D not certain. V gave up 5 bases and J gave up 0 bases, with 14 bases separating them. This CDR3 has 16 amino acids. From germline, CDR1 is SGHTA and CDR2 FQGNSA.

This clone appeared a few times. This specimen includes other DNA sequences encoding the same CDR3. The chain carries TRBV20-1 and TRBJ2-1, with D hard to call. Trimming took 3 bases from V and 4 from J, leaving 4 bases between them. The germline V gene encodes CDR1 DFQATT and CDR2 SNEGSKA (reference sequence). This CDR3 has 11 residues. CDR3 protein: CSASAYNEQFF. CDR3 nucleotides: TGCAGTGCTAGCGCGTACAATGAGCAGTTCTTC.

The chain combines TRBV15 with TRBJ1-2; 7 positions agree with TRBD1. CDR3 length: 14 amino acids. The germline gives CDR1 LNHNV, CDR2 YYDKDF (reference sequence). With V trimmed by 3 bases and J by 4 bases, 5 bases remained unmatched. The DNA of the CDR3 is TGTGCCACCAGCAGCACAGGGGTTAGCTATGGCTACACCTTC. Residues: CATSSTGVSYGYTF.

The genes are TRBV28 and TRBJ2-2; the D gene is possibly TRBD1 (6 bases). Between the trimmed V and J ends, which lost 11 bases and 1 base, there was a span of 17 bases. The CDR3 is 15 residues long. Germline CDR1 MDHEN, CDR2 SYDVKM. The CDR3, as DNA: TGTGCCTCCAGGGTTGGACAGCTGAACACCGGGGAGCTGTTTTTT. Translation: CASRVGQLNTGELFF.

The CDR3 DNA reads as TGTGCCAGCAGCCCTAAGACAGGCCTTACCTACGAGCAGTACTTC. Translating gives CASSPKTGLTYEQYF. The V gene is TRBV5-4, the J gene TRBJ2-7, with D possibly matching TRBD1 (6 bases). Trimming pared 4 bases from V and 2 bases from J, leaving 16 bases between. The CDR3 length is 15 residues. Germline CDR1 and CDR2: SGHNT and YYREEE (reference sequence). Variable domain in full (rest from reference TRBV5-4 and TRBJ2-7): ETGVTQSPTHLIKTRGQQVTLRCSSQSGHNTVSWYQQALGQGPQFIFQYYREEENGRGNFPPRFSGLQFPNYSSELNVNALELDDSALYLCASSPKTGLTYEQYFGPGTRLTVT.

With regard to this clone: The same CDR3 can be traced to other DNA sequences in this sample. The chain has TRBV5-1 and TRBJ2-3; 9 bases match TRBD1. Looked up from germline, CDR1 is SGHRS and CDR2 is YFSETQ. This CDR3 comprises 15 residues. With V trimmed by 3 bases and J by 1 base, 3 bases remained unmatched. Here the CDR3 reads CASSSQGAGTDTQYF. The CDR3 coding sequence is TGCGCCAGCAGCTCACAGGGGGCCGGCACAGATACGCAGTATTTT.

The chain uses TRBV4-2 and TRBJ2-5, with TRBD2 as a possible D gene (6 bases). Germline lookup yields CDR1 LGHNA and CDR2 YNFKEQ. CDR3 length equals 15 residues. V dropped 0 bases and J dropped 5 bases, with 13 bases sitting between them. The DNA of the CDR3 is TGTGCCAGCAGCCAAGAGGGGCGTCTAGCGGAGACCCAGTACTTC. Translating it yields CASSQEGRLAETQYF.